A selection of T cell receptor beta chains follows, all from one sample in a study of tumor-infiltrating lymphocytes in primary liver carcinoma. One entry per CDR3 protein results from TCRdb running MiXCR on the multiplex PCR reads. The table records around 330,000 distinct CDR3 sequences, approximately 60% of them present only once. The sample taken for sequencing was peripheral blood. Every receptor here comes from a man aged 40-49 years with primary liver carcinoma and hepatitis B virus infection. The CDR3 runs from the conserved cysteine through the conserved F or W. A D gene is named only where the DNA matches it firmly. Clone size is given for some rows only: seen once, a few or many times, or a class if the clone is expanded.

>TRBV11-1|-|13|TRBJ2-5|-
TGTGCCATCAAGGACAGTCCCCAAGAGACCCAGTACTTC
CAIKDSPQETQYF
>TRBV11-2|-|13|TRBJ2-1|-
TGTGCCAGCAGCTTGAGCCTAGACAATGAGCAGCTCTTC
CASSLSLDNEQLF
>TRBV7-8|-|15|TRBJ2-1|TRBD2
TGTGCCAGCAGCCGGACTAGCGGGAGGGGCAATGAGCAGTTCTTC
CASSRTSGRGNEQFF
>TRBV29-1|once|14|TRBJ2-7|TRBD1
TGCAGCGTTGAAGGGGGACAGTCCAACTTCGAGCAATACTTC
CSVEGGQSNFEQYF
>TRBV29-1|-|13|TRBJ2-1|-
TGCAGCGTTGACATCTTTACTTACAATGAGCAGTTCTTC
CSVDIFTYNEQFF
>TRBV20-1|-|13|TRBJ1-2|-
TGCAGTGCCATTACAGGGAATAACTATGGCTACACCTTC
CSAITGNNYGYTF
>TRBV30|-|14|TRBJ2-7|-
TGTGCCCGGAGTCCAGACGGAGGAGCCTACGAGCAGTACTTC
CARSPDGGAYEQYF
>TRBV11-2|-|16|TRBJ2-5|TRBD2
TGTCCCAGCGGCTTAAATAGCGGGAGGTCCCAAGAGACCCAATACTTC
CPSGLNSGRSQETQYF
>TRBV29-1|many|12|TRBJ2-2|-
TGCAGCGTTTGCCCCAACACCGGGGAGCTGTTTTTT
CSVCPNTGELFF
>TRBV28|few|12|TRBJ2-7|-
TGTGCCAGTGGAGGCAGGGTAAACGAGCAGTACTTC
CASGGRVNEQYF
>TRBV6-5|-|14|TRBJ2-3|-
TGTGCCAGCAGTTACTACAGAGGCACAGATACGCAGTATTTT
CASSYYRGTDTQYF
>TRBV28|-|15|TRBJ2-1|TRBD1
TGTGCCAGCAGTTTCGGACAGGGGATCGGGAATGAGCAGTTCTTC
CASSFGQGIGNEQFF
>TRBV6-5|-|15|TRBJ2-1|TRBD1
TGTGCCAAACACGGGGAGACAGGGGAATACAATGAGCAGTTCTTC
CAKHGETGEYNEQFF
>TRBV20-1|-|13|TRBJ1-5|-
TGCAGTGCCGCCCTTGAACAGGTTCCGCCCCAGCATTTT
CSAALEQVPPQHF
>TRBV29-1|many|20|TRBJ1-1|TRBD1
TGCAGCGTTGAAGGTCTCGCACAAAGACAGGGGAACGAAATGAACACTGAAGCTTTCTTT
CSVEGLAQRQGNEMNTEAFF
>TRBV7-9|-|15|TRBJ1-2|TRBD1
TGTGCCAGCAGCTCGACAGGGGAAGCTAACTATGGCTACATCTTC
CASSSTGEANYGYIF
>TRBV20-1|-|14|TRBJ2-1|TRBD2
TGCAGTGCTAGCCTGCTAGCGGGAGGAGGTGAGCAGTTCTTC
CSASLLAGGGEQFF
>TRBV11-2|-|15|TRBJ2-1|-
TGTGCCAGCAGCTCAGTAGGGGGTAGAAACAATAAGCAGTTCTTC
CASSSVGGRNNKQFF
>TRBV11-3|-|18|TRBJ2-5|TRBD2
TGTGCCAGCAGCCCCGGGACTAGCGGGAGCGGGGGACAAGAGACCCAATACTTC
CASSPGTSGSGGQETQYF
>TRBV7-8|-|15|TRBJ2-7|-
TGTGCCAGCAGCTTAGCCGGGGCAGTCTCCTACGAGCAGTGCTTC
CASSLAGAVSYEQCF
>TRBV29-1|-|14|TRBJ1-5|TRBD1
TGCAGCGTAGAGACAGGGAGTAATAGTCAGCCCCAGCATTTT
CSVETGSNSQPQHF
>TRBV5-1|-|14|TRBJ2-5|TRBD2
TGCGCCAGCACGGCCGCGGGGGGCGAAGAGACCCAGTACTTC
CASTAAGGEETQYF
>TRBV29-1|many|13|TRBJ1-1|-
TGCAGCGTTGCGCAACAGAGAAACACTGAAGCTTTCTTT
CSVAQQRNTEAFF
>TRBV7-9|-|12|TRBJ1-1|TRBD1
TGTGTCAGCACCGAGGGGACAGGTGAAGCTTTCTTT
CVSTEGTGEAFF
>TRBV6-2/TRBV6-3|-|13|TRBJ1-1|-
TGTGCCAACCGGAACAGCGGAGACACTGAAGCTTTCTTT
CANRNSGDTEAFF
>TRBV12-3/TRBV12-4|once|14|TRBJ2-2|-
TGTGCCAGCAGTTTAAGGAACGGAACCGGGGAGTTGTTTTTT
CASSLRNGTGELFF
>TRBV4-3|-|14|TRBJ1-1|-
TGTGCCAGCAGCCATGTTGGTCCGAACACTGAAGCTTCCTTT
CASSHVGPNTEASF
>TRBV6-2/TRBV6-3|-|15|TRBJ2-1|TRBD2
TGTGCCAGCGGGCCCGGGAGGACGGGGAGAGATGAGCACTTCTTC
CASGPGRTGRDEHFF
>TRBV19|-|15|TRBJ2-1|TRBD1
TGTGCTAGTAGTCCGGGACAGGGGGCAAACAATGAGCAGTTTTTC
CASSPGQGANNEQFF
>TRBV11-2|few|14|TRBJ1-2|-
TGTGTCAGCAGTCCACGCAGGATAGACTATGGCTACACCTTC
CVSSPRRIDYGYTF
>TRBV30|few|15|TRBJ1-4|-
TGTGCCTGGAGTAGGCCGCGGACCGTTCTTGAAAAACTGTTTTTT
CAWSRPRTVLEKLFF
>TRBV4-3|-|14|TRBJ2-4|-
TGCGTCAGCAGCCAAGATGTATCGTCAAACATTCAGTATTTC
CVSSQDVSSNIQYF
>TRBV6-1|-|16|TRBJ2-7|-
TGTGCCAGCACTCCTAACCGAGCCCTAAGATCCTACGGGCAGTACTTC
CASTPNRALRSYGQYF
>TRBV4-2|-|18|TRBJ1-4|-
TGTGCCAGCAACCGCCAGAGGGGAGTGGGGACGGCGGATGAAAAACTGTTTTTT
CASNRQRGVGTADEKLFF
>TRBV10-3|few|14|TRBJ2-7|TRBD2
TGTGCCATCAGTGCCCTAGCGGGGTCCTACGAGCAGTACTTC
CAISALAGSYEQYF
>TRBV11-2|once|14|TRBJ2-1|TRBD2
TGTGCCAGCAGCTTTTCTAGCGGGGAGAATGAGCAGTTCTTC
CASSFSSGENEQFF
>TRBV11-1|once|15|TRBJ2-7|-
TGTGCCAGCAGCTTAGAGGTTTCAGGTTCGGGAGAGCACTACTTT
CASSLEVSGSGEHYF
>TRBV6-1|many|15|TRBJ1-2|TRBD1
TGTGCCAGCAGAAGCGGGCCAGGGGGCGCCTATGGCTACACCTTC
CASRSGPGGAYGYTF
>TRBV5-4|-|16|TRBJ1-3|-
TGTGCCAGCAGCTTGGGCGCCGCAAACTCTGGAAACACCATGTATTTT
CASSLGAANSGNTMYF
>TRBV13|-|16|TRBJ2-3|-
TGTGCCAGCAGCCAGGGAGACGGTCAATGGGCAGATACGCAGTATTTT
CASSQGDGQWADTQYF
>TRBV6-6|-|18|TRBJ2-1|-
TGTGCCAGCAGTTGCAAGGGAAGGGGGTGGAGCTCCTACAATGAGCAGTTCTTC
CASSCKGRGWSSYNEQFF
>TRBV7-9|-|14|TRBJ2-2|-
TGTGTCAGCATCTGGACAACGAACACCGGGGAGCTGTTTTTT
CVSIWTTNTGELFF
>TRBV11-2|-|15|TRBJ1-5|-
TGTGCCAGCAGCATAGGCAGGGAGGGCAATCAGTCCCACCATTTT
CASSIGREGNQSHHF
>TRBV7-9|-|16|TRBJ2-7|TRBD1
TGTGCCAGCAGCTCGACTTCAGGGGGCCGGGCCCAAGAGCAGTACTTC
CASSSTSGGRAQEQYF
>TRBV6-5|many|15|TRBJ1-3|-
TGTGCCAGCAGTTACTCGGCGGACTCTGGAAACACCATATATTTT
CASSYSADSGNTIYF
>TRBV7-9|many|13|TRBJ1-2|-
TGTGCCAGCAGCTTAGCACAGGGTGGGAGCTACACCTTC
CASSLAQGGSYTF
>TRBV28|-|17|TRBJ2-1|TRBD2
TGTGCCAGCAGTTTAACCCCCGGGACTAGCGGGAGGACTGAGCAGTTCTTC
CASSLTPGTSGRTEQFF
>TRBV6-5|-|13|TRBJ1-1|-
TGTGCCAGAAGTAGGGCAGCGGAAACAGAAGCTTCCTTT
CARSRAAETEASF
>TRBV29-1|-|11|TRBJ2-1|-
TGCAACGTAGGTCAAGGAAAAGAGCAGTTCTTC
CNVGQGKEQFF
>TRBV11-2|-|16|TRBJ2-1|-
TGTGCCAGCAGCTTAGAGGGGAACCATTCCTACAATGAGCAGTTCTTC
CASSLEGNHSYNEQFF
>TRBV5-6|-|15|TRBJ1-5|TRBD1
TGTGTCAGCAGTAACCGGGACAGCCCCAATCAGCCCCAGCATTTT
CVSSNRDSPNQPQHF
>TRBV29-1|once|12|TRBJ2-3|-
TGCAGCGTTCCTCAGGGAGTAGATACGCAGTATTTT
CSVPQGVDTQYF
>TRBV11-2|-|13|TRBJ2-3|-
TGTGTCAACAGCTCCGATCGGGCAGATACGCAGTATTTT
CVNSSDRADTQYF
>TRBV6-6|-|14|TRBJ2-1|-
TGTGCCAGCAACTCAACGCTGCTAACATACGAGCAGTTCTTC
CASNSTLLTYEQFF
>TRBV28|once|12|TRBJ2-1|TRBD2
TGTGCCAGCAGTATACTAGCGACTGAGCAGTTCTTC
CASSILATEQFF
>TRBV4-1|-|15|TRBJ2-5|-
TGCGCCAGCAGCCAAGAGTTCCGACGCGCCGGGACCCAGTACTTC
CASSQEFRRAGTQYF
>TRBV6-1|-|13|TRBJ2-5|-
TGTGCCAGCATCCCGACAGGCGGGGAAGCCCAGTACTTC
CASIPTGGEAQYF